The rows below give T cell receptor beta chains drawn from one sample of a study of shared clonotypes between healthy human individuals. Assay used: immunoSEQ multiplex PCR; TCRdb lists only in-frame clones, some missing. The sample records over 2 million clones, 85% to 95% being singletons. Sequenced input: naive CD4+ T cells from PBMCs. Receptor source: a young man in good health. Some clones in this sample may be carry-over from other donors' samples. The CDR3 runs from the conserved cysteine through the conserved F or W. D genes are given only for firm matches. Some rows mark clone size as missing; the rest say once, few, many or name a class of expanded clone.

>TRBJ1-1|TRBD1|TRBV7-3|-
TGTGCCAGCAGCCGGGGACAGGAGAACACTGAAGCTTTCTTT
CASSRGQENTEAFF
>TRBJ1-4|-|TRBV29-1|few
TGCAGCGTTGAATTTAATGATGGAAAACTGTTTTTT
CSVEFNDGKLFF
>TRBJ2-7|-|TRBV6-1|-
TGTGCCAGCAGTGGACAGGGAGGAACCTACGAGCAGTACTTC
CASSGQGGTYEQYF
>TRBJ2-1|TRBD2|TRBV5-1|-
TGCGCCAGCAGCTTGGATTTCGCGGGAGTTTACAATGAGCAGTTCTTC
CASSLDFAGVYNEQFF
>TRBJ2-3|TRBD2|TRBV5-1|-
TGCGCCAGCAGAATAACTAGCGGCATTAGCACAGATACGCAGTATTTT
CASRITSGISTDTQYF
>TRBJ2-1|TRBD1|TRBV5-1|-
TGCGCCAGCAGCGTGGGACAGGGGACCTACAATGAGCAGTTCTTC
CASSVGQGTYNEQFF
>TRBJ1-1|-|TRBV7-6|-
TGTGCCAGCAGCCGAGGCCTCTTCCCCATGAACACTGAAGCTTTCTTT
CASSRGLFPMNTEAFF
>TRBJ2-1|-|TRBV5-6|-
TGTGCCAGCAGTTTTGACAGGTTAGCCTACAATGAGCAGTTCTTC
CASSFDRLAYNEQFF
>TRBJ2-7|TRBD1|TRBV5-1|-
TGCGCCAGCAGCTTGGCCGGGACAGACTACGAGCAGTACTTC
CASSLAGTDYEQYF
>TRBJ2-7|TRBD1|TRBV27|-
TGTGCCAGCAGCGGACCGGGACAGGGGGCGCGAGTTGGGCAGTACTTC
CASSGPGQGARVGQYF
>TRBJ2-1|-|TRBV28|-
TGTGCCAGCAGTTCCCGGGTAGGAGCCTACAATGAGCAGTTCTTC
CASSSRVGAYNEQFF
>TRBJ2-7|-|TRBV2|-
TGTGCCAGCAAGGGCAGTAACGAGCAGTACTTC
CASKGSNEQYF
>TRBJ1-2|-|TRBV7-2|once
TGTGCCAGCAGCTCGTTCGAGAACTATGGCTACACCTTC
CASSSFENYGYTF
>TRBJ2-3|TRBD1|TRBV5-1|-
TGCGCCAGCAGCTTGAGAGACAGGGGGCGCACAGATACGCAGTATTTT
CASSLRDRGRTDTQYF
>TRBJ2-7|TRBD1|TRBV7-2|-
TGTGCCAGCAGCCGAGACAGGGGAGAATCATACGAGCAGTACTTC
CASSRDRGESYEQYF
>TRBJ2-5|-|TRBV30|-
TGTGCCTGGAGTGTACAATCGACAGGAGGGGAGACCCAGTACTTC
CAWSVQSTGGETQYF
>TRBJ2-7|-|TRBV25-1|-
TGTGCCAGCAGTGTTTCGGGGGCAGCCGAGCAGTACTTC
CASSVSGAAEQYF
>TRBJ2-1|-|TRBV5-1|-
TGCGCCAGCAGCTTGGGTAGGGGAAGCTCCTACAATGAGCAGTTCTTC
CASSLGRGSSYNEQFF
>TRBJ2-1|-|TRBV7-9|-
TGTGCCGGGGCGGGAAACCCGAATGAGCAGTTCTTC
CAGAGNPNEQFF
>TRBJ2-1|-|TRBV5-4|-
TGTGCCAGCAGCTCGGGACTTGAGGGGTCCTACAATGAGCAGTTCTTC
CASSSGLEGSYNEQFF
>TRBJ2-7|-|TRBV6-5|once
TGTGCCAGCAGTTACTCGGGGCGGACAGTCGAGCAGTACTTC
CASSYSGRTVEQYF
>TRBJ2-5|TRBD2|TRBV6-5|-
TGTGCCAGCAGTTACGGTAGCGGGGGGATTCGAGAGACCCAGTACTTC
CASSYGSGGIRETQYF
>TRBJ2-2|-|TRBV28|-
TGTGCCAGCAGGCCCCTCCACACCGGGGAGCTGTTTTTT
CASRPLHTGELFF
>TRBJ2-5|TRBD2|TRBV5-1|-
TGCGCCAGCAGCTCACAACCTAGCGGCGTTGGAGAGACCCAGTACTTC
CASSSQPSGVGETQYF
>TRBJ1-1|-|TRBV23-1|-
TGCGCCAGCAGTCAAAGGGACCGGGGGTGGAGAAAGGCTGAAGCTTTCTTT
CASSQRDRGWRKAEAFF
>TRBJ1-1|-|TRBV2|-
TGTGCCGGGAAAGGACATCCGGGGGGCACTGAAGCTTTCTTT
CAGKGHPGGTEAFF
>TRBJ2-1|TRBD2|TRBV9|-
TGTGCCAGCAGTTGGACTAGCGCGAGCTCCTACAATGAGCAGTTCTTC
CASSWTSASSYNEQFF
>TRBJ2-2|TRBD1|TRBV5-1|-
TGCGCCAGCAGCTCCTGGACAGGGTACACCGGGGAGCTGTTTTTT
CASSSWTGYTGELFF
>TRBJ2-3|-|TRBV5-1|-
TGCGCCAGCAGGGACAGTCCCACAGATACGCAGTATTTT
CASRDSPTDTQYF